The clone carrying this T cell receptor beta chain has a handful of counts. As yet, its antigen is unknown. This entry is derived from a study of T-cell memory formation after mild COVID-19. Study-level information: Largely, the TCR clusters proved donor specific. General observations from the study: The pre-infection memory compartment contained some responding clones, suggesting cross-reactive memory joined. Whether day 37 second-wave clones are SARS-CoV-2-specific was not confirmed.

TCR alpha and TCR beta cDNA libraries carrying sample barcodes and UMIs were produced by 5'RACE using constant-segment primers. Each CDR3 protein is one row after TCRdb ran MiXCR on the 5' RACE reads. The table records under 400,000 distinct CDR3 sequences, 20% to 25% of them present only once. Germline CDR1 is KGHSH and CDR2 is LQKENI. The V and J ends lost 3 bases and 8 bases, in that order; junction bases with no gene match: 3. The CDR3 is made up of 13 amino acids. The chain employs TRBV18 and TRBJ1-1, with 10 bases fitting TRBD1. The TCR was taken from an adult woman who had mild COVID-19 (a few samples of this study predate the infection). Cell type and time point are not known. The sequenced sample consisted of PBMCs or a T cell subset sorted from them (not recorded which). The CDR3 nucleotides read TGTGCCAGCTCACCCGGACAGGGGGAAGAAGCTTTCTTT. This translates into CASSPGQGEEAFF. The whole variable domain, filled in from reference TRBV18 and TRBJ1-1, reads NAGVMQNPRHLVRRRGQEARLRCSPMKGHSHVYWYRQLPEEGLKFMVYLQKENIIDESGMPKERFSAEFPKEGPSILRIQQVVRGDSAAYFCASSPGQGEEAFFGQGTRLTVV.